The 22 T cell receptor beta chains listed next were all sequenced from one sample in a study of blood T cell repertoires in COVID-19. Sequencing was performed with immunoSEQ multiplex PCR; in TCRdb, only in-frame clones are kept and a portion is missing. Of about 100,000 clones detected, over 75% appear once; the ten largest clones hold over 8.5%. Sample: peripheral blood. These receptors all come from an older man with acute or convalescent COVID-19.

V is TRBV7-3 and J is TRBJ1-1; the D gene is possibly TRBD1 (5 bases). The CDR3 covers 12 residues. V was shortened by 4 bases and J by 7 bases, with 10 bases between the two germline ends. The germline V gene has CDR1 SGHTA and CDR2 FQGTGA. The CDR3 region is CASSSGGSEAFF. DNA for the CDR3: TGTGCCAGCAGCTCCGGGGGTAGTGAAGCTTTCTTT.

This rearrangement joins TRBV3-1 (or the pseudogene TRBV3-2) to TRBJ2-5; 7 bases are shared with TRBD2. V was pared by 3 bases and J by 5 bases, with 9 bases of the junction left unmatched. The CDR3 is 15 residues long. CDR1 LGHDT and CDR2 YNNKEL come from the germline V gene (reference sequence). CDR3 coding DNA: TGTGCCAGCAGCCAGAAGCGGGGCGCAGTGGAGACCCAGTACTTC. It translates to CASSQKRGAVETQYF.

The V call is TRBV20-1, the J call TRBJ2-1; D is perhaps TRBD1 (6 bases). The CDR3 sequence is 11 residues long. CDR1 and CDR2 from the germline V gene are DFQATT and SNEGSKA (reference sequence). The ends were cut back, 5 bases at V and 10 bases at J, with 12 bases in the middle. CDR3 region: CSALHRDEQFF. The CDR3 DNA reads as TGCAGTGCTCTCCACAGGGACGAGCAGTTCTTC.

The chain couples TRBV7-3 to TRBJ2-2; possible D gene TRBD1, 5 bases. Germline-derived CDR1 and CDR2 are SGHTA and FQGTGA. V was cut by 5 bases and J by 7 bases, with 14 bases left in between. CDR3 length: 14 residues. This CDR3 is CASSGRGTGGELFF. The CDR3 DNA reads TGTGCCAGCAGCGGCCGCGGCACAGGCGGGGAGCTGTTTTTT.

The chain links TRBV9 to TRBJ2-5; 7 bases line up with TRBD2. J gave up 5 bases and V 3 bases, and 10 bases lay outside the gene matches. The CDR3 extends over 15 amino acids. Germline lookup yields CDR1 SGDLS and CDR2 YYNGEE. CDR3 DNA: TGTGCCAGCAGCGCCCCTAGCGGCCGGTCGGAGACCCAGTACTTC. It encodes CASSAPSGRSETQYF. Together with reference TRBV9 and TRBJ2-5, the CDR3 gives the full variable domain: DSGVTQTPKHLITATGQRVTLRCSPRSGDLSVYWYQQSLDQGLQFLIQYYNGEERAKGNILERFSAQQFPDLHSELNLSSLELGDSALYFCASSAPSGRSETQYFGPGTRLLVL.

The V call is TRBV24-1, the J call TRBJ2-1, with 9 bases fitting TRBD2. The V gene's germline CDR1 is KGHDR and CDR2 SFDVKD. Losses at the gene ends were 6 bases for V and 9 bases for J; bases not matched to a gene: 5. CDR3 size: 13 residues. The chain's CDR3 is CATSWTSESEQFF. The CDR3 nucleotides read TGTGCCACCAGTTGGACTAGCGAGTCTGAGCAGTTCTTC.

V and J are TRBV6-1 and TRBJ1-1, with a weak D call TRBD1 (5 bases). CDR1 and CDR2 (germline): MNHNS, SASEGT. Trimming left V 3 bases short and J 0 bases short, with 11 bases between. This CDR3 comprises 15 residues. CDR3 DNA: TGTGCCAGCAGTGACAGGGAGGGGATGAACACTGAAGCTTTCTTT. This encodes CASSDREGMNTEAFF.

This clone was picked up one time. V usage is TRBV5-1 and J usage is TRBJ1-6; TRBD1 aligns across 11 bases. V shed 4 bases, J shed 5 bases, and the junction held 5 bases outside the gene matches. The CDR3 length is 16 residues. The germline gives CDR1 SGHRS, CDR2 YFSETQ. The CDR3 sequence is CASSLGTGGDNSPLHF. The DNA for the CDR3 is TGCGCCAGCAGCCTAGGGACAGGGGGTGATAATTCACCCCTCCACTTT. Looking up the rest from reference TRBV5-1 and TRBJ1-6 gives the full variable domain: KAGVTQTPRYLIKTRGQQVTLSCSPISGHRSVSWYQQTPGQGLQFLFEYFSETQRNKGNFPGRFSGRQFSNSRSEMNVSTLELGDSALYLCASSLGTGGDNSPLHFGNGTRLTVT.

J is TRBJ2-3 and V is TRBV7-2; 9 positions match TRBD2. V shed 5 bases and J 4 bases; nucleotides not matched to a gene: 4. The CDR3 extends over 14 amino acids. CDR1 is SGHTA and CDR2 is FQGNSA in the germline V gene. CDR3 coding DNA: TGTGCCAGCAGCCCGGGACTAGCCCCAGATACGCAGTATTTT. Its translation is CASSPGLAPDTQYF.

This sequence joins TRBV29-1 and TRBJ1-2; 8 bases map to TRBD1. V lost 1 base and J lost 8; bases outside the gene matches: 9. Germline V gives CDR1 SQVTM, CDR2 ANQGSEA. The CDR3 spans 14 residues. DNA of the CDR3: TGCAGCGTTGAAGGAGGACAGGGCCTTGAAGGCTACACCTTC. Protein product: CSVEGGQGLEGYTF. Full variable domain (outside the CDR3, taken from reference TRBV29-1 and TRBJ1-2): SAVISQKPSRDICQRGTSLTIQCQVDSQVTMMFWYRQQPGQSLTLIATANQGSEATYESGFVIDKFPISRPNLTFSTLTVSNMSPEDSSIYLCSVEGGQGLEGYTFGSGTRLTVV.

This chain links TRBV4-1 with TRBJ2-3, with 7 bases lining up with TRBD2. Trimming took 1 base from V and 2 from J; bases not matched to a gene: 6. Germline assignment: CDR1 MGHRA and CDR2 YSYEKL. The CDR3 is 16 residues long. The CDR3 nucleotides are TGCGCCAGCAGCCAAGGGGCGGGAGTGCTCACAGATACGCAGTATTTT. It yields the protein CASSQGAGVLTDTQYF.

The V gene is TRBV7-9, the J gene TRBJ2-2; maybe TRBD2 (6 bases). This CDR3 comprises 11 residues. CDR1 and CDR2 from the germline V gene are SEHNR and FQNEAQ (reference sequence). CDR3 sequence (DNA): TGTGCGGGAACCGGGACTGAGTTGCTGTTTTTT. This translates into CAGTGTELLFF.

The chain links TRBV19 to TRBJ2-5; 11 bases map to TRBD2. Germline V gene sequence: CDR1 LNHDA, CDR2 SQIVND (reference sequence). Trimming took 5 bases from V and 5 from J; bases not matched to a gene: 7. There are 15 residues in the CDR3. CDR3 sequence: CASSLLAGGVETQYF. CDR3 in DNA: TGTGCCAGTAGTCTGCTAGCGGGGGGTGTGGAGACCCAGTACTTC.

V is TRBV27 and J is TRBJ2-7; possibly TRBD2 for D (5 bases). Germline V gene lookup returns CDR1 MNHEY and CDR2 SMNVEV (reference sequence). There are 12 residues in the CDR3. V lost 3 bases, J lost 7 bases, and 10 bases lay in between. In DNA, the CDR3 is TGTGCCAGCAGTTTCCGGGGTGTGGAGCAGTACTTC. Its translation: CASSFRGVEQYF.

V and J are TRBV3-1 (or the pseudogene TRBV3-2) and TRBJ1-2, with D maybe TRBD1 (5 bases). This CDR3 contains 14 residues. Germline values: CDR1 LGHDT, CDR2 YNNKEL (reference sequence). V was trimmed by 4 bases and J by 7 bases, leaving 16 bases between them. In DNA form, the CDR3 reads TGTGCCAGCAGCCCCCGCGGGACGGGAGCTGGCTACACCTTC. This encodes CASSPRGTGAGYTF.

The J gene is TRBJ2-5, the V gene TRBV5-5, with D possibly being TRBD2 (5 bases). The V end lost 0 bases, the J end lost 4 bases, and 16 bases lay between the germline ends. There are 16 residues in the CDR3. Germline V lookup: CDR1 SGHKS, CDR2 YYEKEE (reference sequence). The CDR3 DNA follows: TGTGCCAGCAGCTTGGCCCGGTCTACTGAGGGAGAGACCCAGTACTTC. This sequence encodes CASSLARSTEGETQYF.

This clone turned up a few times. The chain combines TRBV27 with TRBJ1-3; 7 bases align to TRBD1. This CDR3 is built from 15 residues. CDR1 is MNHEY, CDR2 SMNVEV, per germline (reference sequence). V shed 3 bases and J 4 bases; nucleotides not matched to a gene: 6. CDR3 sequence reads: CASSFSGGGGNTIYF. The CDR3 DNA reads as TGTGCCAGCAGTTTCTCAGGGGGAGGAGGAAACACCATATATTTT.

V is TRBV28 and J is TRBJ1-1; no clear D gene. The CDR3 is 15 amino acids. V lost 7 bases and J lost 1, with 16 bases in between. In germline, CDR1 is MDHEN, CDR2 SYDVKM. In DNA form, the CDR3 reads TGTGCCAGCACACGAGTACCTTACGAGAACACTGAAGCTTTCTTT. It codes for CASTRVPYENTEAFF. The complete variable domain, with remaining parts taken from reference TRBV28 and TRBJ1-1, reads DVKVTQSSRYLVKRTGEKVFLECVQDMDHENMFWYRQDPGLGLRLIYFSYDVKMKEKGDIPEGYSVSREKKERFSLILESASTNQTSMYLCASTRVPYENTEAFFGQGTRLTVV.

The CDR3 sequence is CASSLMAASTDTQYF. The CDR3 DNA sequence: TGTGCCAGCTCACTCATGGCCGCTAGCACAGATACGCAGTATTTT. The genes are TRBV18 and TRBJ2-3; D remains ambiguous. CDR1 is KGHSH, CDR2 LQKENI, per germline. V was trimmed by 4 bases and J by 0 bases, leaving 11 bases between them. The CDR3 sequence is 15 residues long.

The V and J genes are TRBV29-1 and TRBJ1-4; D is undetermined. The germline gives CDR1 SQVTM, CDR2 ANQGSEA. The CDR3 is 13 residues long. The V and J ends lost 2 bases and 8 bases respectively, with 12 bases between them. DNA for the CDR3: TGCAGCGTTGAAAACTCCCCCGGGGAAAAACTGTTTTTT. Translated, it gives CSVENSPGEKLFF. Full variable domain (missing parts from reference TRBV29-1 and TRBJ1-4): SAVISQKPSRDICQRGTSLTIQCQVDSQVTMMFWYRQQPGQSLTLIATANQGSEATYESGFVIDKFPISRPNLTFSTLTVSNMSPEDSSIYLCSVENSPGEKLFFGSGTQLSVL.

The chain joins TRBV19 to TRBJ1-1; the D gene is possibly TRBD1 (5 bases). V was trimmed by 9 bases and J by 1 base, leaving 15 bases between them. The germline V gene has CDR1 LNHDA and CDR2 SQIVND (reference sequence). This CDR3 has 14 amino acids. The CDR3 region is CASRSGPTNTEAFF. Here the CDR3 DNA reads TGTGCCAGCCGCTCAGGGCCGACGAACACTGAAGCTTTCTTT.

The gene calls are TRBV5-1 and TRBJ1-4; 10 bases fit TRBD1. J gave up 7 bases and V 0 bases, and 3 bases lay outside the gene matches. The CDR3 covers 15 residues. Germline CDR1 SGHRS, CDR2 YFSETQ. This CDR3 is CASSLEGQGSEKLFF. The CDR3 DNA reads as TGCGCCAGCAGCTTGGAGGGACAGGGGAGTGAAAAACTGTTTTTT. Filled out from reference TRBV5-1 and TRBJ1-4, the complete variable domain reads KAGVTQTPRYLIKTRGQQVTLSCSPISGHRSVSWYQQTPGQGLQFLFEYFSETQRNKGNFPGRFSGRQFSNSRSEMNVSTLELGDSALYLCASSLEGQGSEKLFFGSGTQLSVL.